This TCR beta chain was obtained from a study of blood T cell repertoires in COVID-19. The wider study: The study drew acute and convalescent COVID-19 samples from the United States, Italy and Spain.

Original handling: Reference gene primer amplification gave estimated nucleated cell counts. Assay: immunoSEQ multiplex PCR; the TCRdb copy retains only in-frame clones and omits some. The V and J calls and clone size were taken over from that table, and D and trimming were inferred from the DNA. The sample consists of a few hundred thousand clones, around nine tenths of them appearing once. Trimming left V 1 base short and J 2 bases short, with 5 bases between. Germline CDR1 LGHNT, CDR2 FRNRAP. There are 13 residues in the CDR3. What was sequenced was PBMCs or T cells enriched from blood (not recorded which). This clonotype was sampled from a woman younger than 35 who had been exposed to COVID-19. V and J are TRBV12-5 and TRBJ1-2; D is undetermined. CDR3 nucleotides: TGTGCTAGTGGTTTGGAGCTCAACTATGGCTACACCTTC. The encoded protein is CASGLELNYGYTF.